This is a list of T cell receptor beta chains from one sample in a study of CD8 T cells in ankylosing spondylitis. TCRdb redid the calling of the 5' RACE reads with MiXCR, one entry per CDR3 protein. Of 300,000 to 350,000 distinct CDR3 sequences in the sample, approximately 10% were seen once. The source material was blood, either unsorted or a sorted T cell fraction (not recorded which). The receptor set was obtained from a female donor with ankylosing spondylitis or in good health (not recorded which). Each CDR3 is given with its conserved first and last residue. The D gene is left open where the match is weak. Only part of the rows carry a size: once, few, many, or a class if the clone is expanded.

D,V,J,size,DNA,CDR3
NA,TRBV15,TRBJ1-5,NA,TGTGCCACCAGCAGAGAGTACAGGGAACTTAGCAATCAGCCCCAGCATTTT,CATSREYRELSNQPQHF
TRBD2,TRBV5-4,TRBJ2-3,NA,TGTGCCAGCAGCTTGGGGGGACTAGCGGGGGTAACGGATACGCAGTATTTT,CASSLGGLAGVTDTQYF
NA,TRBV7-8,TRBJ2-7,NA,TGTGCCAGCAGCTTGGGCAGGGAAACCTACGAGCAGTACTTC,CASSLGRETYEQYF
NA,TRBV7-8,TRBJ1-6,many,TGTGCCAGCAGCCTAAGGACCGCGCCGGAAAATTCACCCCTCCACTTT,CASSLRTAPENSPLHF
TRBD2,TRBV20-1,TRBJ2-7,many,TGCAGTGGACCGGGACTAGCTTCCTACGAGCAGTACTTC,CSGPGLASYEQYF
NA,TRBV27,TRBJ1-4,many,TGTGCCAGCAGTTTCCGACGGAATAATGAAAAACTGTTTTTT,CASSFRRNNEKLFF
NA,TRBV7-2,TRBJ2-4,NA,TGTGCCAGCAGCTTACCCACCATAGCCAAAAACATTCAGTACTTC,CASSLPTIAKNIQYF
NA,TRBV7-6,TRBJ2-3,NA,TGTGCCAGCAGCTTAGGTACTGCGGGGCCTAGCGCAGATACGCAGTACTTT,CASSLGTAGPSADTQYF
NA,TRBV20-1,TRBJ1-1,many,TGCAGTGCTAACCGCGGGACTGAAGCTTTCTTT,CSANRGTEAFF
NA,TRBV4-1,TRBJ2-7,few,TGCGCCAGCAGCCAAGATCCGGACGGTGCCTACGAGCAGTACTTC,CASSQDPDGAYEQYF
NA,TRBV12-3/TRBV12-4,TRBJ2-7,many,TGTGCCAGCAGTTTACAGGCAGGGAAAACCTACGAGCAGTACTTC,CASSLQAGKTYEQYF
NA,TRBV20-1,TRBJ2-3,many,TGCAGTGCCCCGTCAGCCCTAACCGTCACAGATACGCAGTATTTT,CSAPSALTVTDTQYF
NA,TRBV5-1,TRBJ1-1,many,TGCGCCAGCAGCTTGGCCGGGGGGGGCCGGACTGAAGCTTTCTTT,CASSLAGGGRTEAFF
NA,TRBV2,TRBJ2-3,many,TGTGCCAGCAGGGGGGAAGCCGATACGCAGTATTTT,CASRGEADTQYF
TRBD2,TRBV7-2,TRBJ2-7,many,TGTGCCAGCAGCTACGGACTGACTAGCGTCGTCACCTACGAGCAGTACTTC,CASSYGLTSVVTYEQYF
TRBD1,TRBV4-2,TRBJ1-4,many,TGTGCCAGCAGCCAAGACTCCGGGACAGGGGGCCTCGCAACTAATGAAAAACTGTTTTTT,CASSQDSGTGGLATNEKLFF
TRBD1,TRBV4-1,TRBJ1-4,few,TGCGCCAGCAGCCAAGCCCAGGGACAGGGGCGTGAAAAACTGTTTTTT,CASSQAQGQGREKLFF
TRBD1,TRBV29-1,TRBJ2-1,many,TGCAGCGTTGATAGACAGGGACAATACAATGAGCAGTTCTTC,CSVDRQGQYNEQFF
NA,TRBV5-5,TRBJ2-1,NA,TGTGCCAGCAGCGAGGGGCCTTTCAATGAGCAGTTCTTC,CASSEGPFNEQFF
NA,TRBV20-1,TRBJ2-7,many,TGCAGTGCTAGTGGAGCTATTGAGCAGTACTTC,CSASGAIEQYF
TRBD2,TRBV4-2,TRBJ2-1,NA,TGTGCCAGCAGCCAAGGCTCTAGCGGGAGAAATGAGCAGTTCTTC,CASSQGSSGRNEQFF
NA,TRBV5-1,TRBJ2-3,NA,TGCGCCAGCAGCTCGGGGGGCCAAAGGGAGACAGATACGCAGTATTTT,CASSSGGQRETDTQYF
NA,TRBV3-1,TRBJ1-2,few,TGTGCCAGCAGCCAAGATGGAGTACGGACTACTAACTATGGCTACACCTTC,CASSQDGVRTTNYGYTF
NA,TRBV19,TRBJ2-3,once,TGTCCTCGGCTGGATACGCAGTATTTT,CPRLDTQYF
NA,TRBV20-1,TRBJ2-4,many,TGCAGTGCTAACCAGATAGCCAAAAACATTCAGTACTTC,CSANQIAKNIQYF
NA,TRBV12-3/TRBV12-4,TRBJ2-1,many,TGTGCCAGCCAGGTGGCAGGCTTTTTCAATGAGCAGTTCTTC,CASQVAGFFNEQFF
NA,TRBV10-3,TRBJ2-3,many,TGTGCCATCAGTGAGTCCCGGTCAGATACGCAGTATTTT,CAISESRSDTQYF
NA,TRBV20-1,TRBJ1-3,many,TGCAGTGCTAGAAGGGGGGCGGCCGGAAACACCATATATTTT,CSARRGAAGNTIYF
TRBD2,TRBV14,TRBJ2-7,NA,TGTGCCAGCAGCCAAGTTCCCCGGGCTAGCGGGAGGTACGAGCAGTACTTC,CASSQVPRASGRYEQYF
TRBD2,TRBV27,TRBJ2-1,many,TGTGCCAGCAGTTCAATAGCGGGAGGGCGGGGCAATGAGCAGTTCTTC,CASSSIAGGRGNEQFF
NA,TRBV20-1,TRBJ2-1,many,TGCAGTGCTTTGAGGACAGCAACTTACAATGAGCAGTTCTTC,CSALRTATYNEQFF
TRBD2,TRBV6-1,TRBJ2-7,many,TGTGCCACGCGCAGCGGGAGGGCCTTCGACGAGCAGTACTTC,CATRSGRAFDEQYF
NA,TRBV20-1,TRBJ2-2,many,TGCAGTGCTAGTCCCCCGGGGCCTACCGGGGAGCTGTTTTTT,CSASPPGPTGELFF
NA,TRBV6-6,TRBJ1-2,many,TGTGCCAGCAGTAACAGGGTTTTCGGCTACACCTTC,CASSNRVFGYTF
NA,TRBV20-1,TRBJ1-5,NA,TGCAGTGCTAGAATGGCGTTCAATCAGCCCCAGCATTTT,CSARMAFNQPQHF
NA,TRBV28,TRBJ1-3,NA,TGTGCCAGCAGTCATGGACTCAATGGAAACACCATATATTTT,CASSHGLNGNTIYF
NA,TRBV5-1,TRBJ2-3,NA,TGCGCCAGCAGCACCTTAGGTGTGGGTCTTACGCAGTATTTT,CASSTLGVGLTQYF
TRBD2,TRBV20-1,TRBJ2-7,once,TGCAGTGCTTGGGAGGGAGGGCAGCCCATTACAGACTACGAGCAGTACTTC,CSAWEGGQPITDYEQYF
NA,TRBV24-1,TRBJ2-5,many,TGTGCCACCAGTGATTTCCAAGGTGTCCAAGAGACCCAGTACTTC,CATSDFQGVQETQYF
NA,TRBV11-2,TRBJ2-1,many,TGTGCCAGCAGCTTAGATGGGGCGTGGAATGAGCAGTTCTTC,CASSLDGAWNEQFF
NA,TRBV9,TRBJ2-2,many,TGTGCCAGCAGCGTACGTCCGAGAACGGAGGAGCTGTTTTTT,CASSVRPRTEELFF
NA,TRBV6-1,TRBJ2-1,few,TGTGCCAGCAGCCCGAGCCCAGCTGAAACGACTACTACCTACAATGAGCAGTTCTTC,CASSPSPAETTTTYNEQFF
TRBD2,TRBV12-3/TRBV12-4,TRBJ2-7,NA,TGTGCCAGCGGAGGGACTAGCGGGAGAGGCTCCTACGAGCAGTACTTC,CASGGTSGRGSYEQYF